Described below is a single T cell receptor beta chain sequence and its context. The table came from immunoSEQ multiplex PCR; TCRdb's copy has only in-frame clones and leaves some out. This sample carries roughly 86,000 clones, approximately 93% of them seen once, and the ten largest clones take about 1.5%. The data belong to a study of control samples from healthy donors and cancer patients. CDR3 length: 16 residues. The V end lost 6 bases, the J end lost 9 bases, and 21 bases lay between the germline ends. Germline V gene lookup returns CDR1 MDHEN and CDR2 SYDVKM. The specimen was blood. The clonotype comes from a woman in her twenties or thirties in good health. The chain employs TRBV28 and TRBJ1-6; D is possibly TRBD1 (6 bases). CDR3 bases: TGTGCCAGCAGGGAATACGGAGGGGGACGTAGTTCACCCCTCCACTTT. Amino acids: CASREYGGGRSSPLHF.